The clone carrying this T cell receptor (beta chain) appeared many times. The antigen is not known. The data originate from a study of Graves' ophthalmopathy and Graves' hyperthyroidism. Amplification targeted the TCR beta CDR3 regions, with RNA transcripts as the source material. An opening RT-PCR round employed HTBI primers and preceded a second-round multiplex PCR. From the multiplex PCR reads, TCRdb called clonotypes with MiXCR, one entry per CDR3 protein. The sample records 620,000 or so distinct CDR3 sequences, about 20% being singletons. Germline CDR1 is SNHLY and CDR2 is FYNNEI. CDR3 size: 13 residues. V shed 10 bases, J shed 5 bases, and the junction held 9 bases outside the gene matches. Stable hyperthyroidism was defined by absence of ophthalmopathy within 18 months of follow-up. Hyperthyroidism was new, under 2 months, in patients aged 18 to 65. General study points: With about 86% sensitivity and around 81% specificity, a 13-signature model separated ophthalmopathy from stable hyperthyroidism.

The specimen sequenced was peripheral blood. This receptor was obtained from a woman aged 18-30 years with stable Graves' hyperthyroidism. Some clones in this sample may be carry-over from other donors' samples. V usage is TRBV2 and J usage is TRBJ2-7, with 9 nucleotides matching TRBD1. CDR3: CAKNMGQGNEQYF. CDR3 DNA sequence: TGTGCCAAGAATATGGGACAGGGCAACGAGCAGTACTTC.